The clone carrying this T cell receptor beta chain appeared once. This sample is part of a study of tumor-infiltrating lymphocytes in oesophageal squamous cell carcinoma. One entry per CDR3 protein, called by TCRdb with MiXCR from the PCR reads. The sample shows roughly 21,000 distinct CDR3 sequences, roughly two fifths of them seen only once. In germline, CDR1 is SGHTA, CDR2 FQGNSA. The CDR3 has 14 residues. Trimming shortened V by 0 bases and J by 10 bases, and 15 bases separated the two germline ends. The rearrangement uses TRBV7-2 and TRBJ2-5, with D perhaps TRBD2 (6 bases). The specimen sequenced was esophageal tumor tissue. This TCR was sampled from a male donor with esophageal squamous cell carcinoma. The CDR3 protein is CASSLAPRSGGQYF. The CDR3 DNA is TGTGCCAGCAGCTTAGCACCCCGTTCCGGGGGCCAGTACTTC.